The 2 T cell receptor beta chains below all came from one sample that was sequenced in a study of blood T cells in healthy people across ages. Together with a sample-barcoded 5' primer, a J-beta primer mix was included in a second PCR lasting about 7 to 12 cycles. MiXCR was run by TCRdb on the 5' RACE reads, yielding one entry per CDR3 protein. Among approximately 1,700,000 distinct CDR3 sequences, approximately 39% were seen once, and the ten largest hold roughly 23%. Sequencing was done on a sample of blood. The receptors come from a human donor in good health.

This rearrangement joins TRBV7-3 to TRBJ1-5, with 10 bases lining up with TRBD1. CDR3 size: 15 residues. Germline CDR1 is SGHTA and CDR2 is FQGTGA. The ends lost 8 bases at V and 0 bases at J; junction bases unmatched: 4. CDR3 DNA: TGTGCCAGCCGGGACAGGGGACATAGCAATCAGCCCCAGCATTTT. Translating it yields CASRDRGHSNQPQHF.

The V and J genes are TRBV24-1 and TRBJ2-1, with D possibly being TRBD1 (5 bases). Germline V CDR1 and CDR2: KGHDR, SFDVKD. The CDR3 loop spans 13 amino acids. Between the trimmed V and J ends, which lost 8 bases and 1 base, there was a span of 8 bases. DNA for the CDR3: TGTGCCACCAAAGGGGATTCCTACAATGAGCAGTTCTTC. This sequence encodes CATKGDSYNEQFF.